This T cell receptor (beta chain) was sequenced during a study of T cell responses to AZD1222 COVID-19 vaccine. At the level of the study: Investigators merged groups given second doses at roughly 4 or roughly 12 weeks.

Clones were sequenced by immunoSEQ multiplex PCR, and TCRdb holds only the in-frame ones, with some missing. The table records 100,000 or so clones, about 86% of them present only once. Whole-study results and caveats: Sampling captured repertoires only after the peak T cell response.

Details on this clone: The target antigen is unknown.

This CDR3 spans 13 amino acids. With 3 bases removed from V and 8 bases from J, the gap between germline ends came to 13 bases. Germline loops: CDR1 MNHEY, CDR2 SMNVEV (reference sequence). The material sequenced was peripheral blood, taken on day 0 of AZD1222 vaccination. The V and J genes are TRBV27 and TRBJ1-2; D is ambiguous. This TCR was sampled from an adult in good health. DNA for the CDR3: TGTGCCAGCAGTTTTAACACACTCGGCGGCTACACCTTC. Translation: CASSFNTLGGYTF.